This paragraph covers one TCR beta chain sequence. Its antigen is unknown. Germline values: CDR1 LNHDA, CDR2 SQIVND (reference sequence). This CDR3 has 15 amino acids. Unmatched junction bases numbered 10, after V lost 5 bases and J lost 4 bases. The data were taken from a study of T cell responses to AZD1222 COVID-19 vaccine. Study-wide results and caveats: As reported, nearly half of all spike-specific TCRs target variant regions that are unmutated. After the peak T cell response, and only then, were repertoires sampled.

Generated by immunoSEQ multiplex PCR, the TCRdb table keeps only in-frame clones and is missing some. The sample shows around 150,000 clones, approximately 92% of them seen only once. This sequence joins TRBV19 and TRBJ2-7, with 8 bases that match TRBD2. This clonotype was sampled from an adult who received the AZD1222 COVID-19 vaccine. Material: peripheral blood, obtained 28 days after the second AZD1222 dose. The CDR3 reads CASSSAARGAYEQYF. CDR3 coding DNA: TGTGCCAGTAGTTCGGCGGCGCGGGGGGCTTACGAGCAGTACTTC. Full variable domain (outside the CDR3, taken from reference TRBV19 and TRBJ2-7): DGGITQSPKYLFRKEGQNVTLSCEQNLNHDAMYWYRQDPGQGLRLIYYSQIVNDFQKGDIAEGYSVSREKKESFPLTVTSAQKNPTAFYLCASSSAARGAYEQYFGPGTRLTVT.